What follows are 5 T cell receptor beta chains derived from one specimen sequenced in a study of T cells of healthy individuals. TCRdb re-analysed the 5' RACE reads in MiXCR, keeping a single row per CDR3 protein. The table lists fewer than 70,000 distinct CDR3 sequences, roughly 14% of them singletons. The receptors come from a human donor in good health.

The sample holds many counts of this clonotype. V is TRBV6-2 or TRBV6-3 and J is TRBJ1-5; 10 bases align to TRBD1. The V gene end was trimmed by 5 bases and the J gene end by 6 bases; junction bases not matched to a gene: 10. Germline lookup yields CDR1 MNHEY and CDR2 SVGEGT. The CDR3 contains 16 residues. In DNA, the CDR3 is TGTGCCAGCAGTCCCCTGAACGACAGGGGGCTTCAGCCCCAGCATTTT. Its protein is CASSPLNDRGLQPQHF.

This clonotype was counted many times. A read error may produce the germline difference seen at one junction end. The chain couples TRBV6-5 to TRBJ2-3, with 7 bases matching TRBD2. This CDR3 has 15 residues. Germline CDR1 is MNHEY and CDR2 is SVGAGI. The CDR3 region is CASRYGAGETDTQYF. The CDR3 DNA reads TGTGCCAGCCGTTACGGGGCGGGAGAGACAGATACGCAGTATTTT.

About this clonotype: A much bigger clone sits one base away, suggesting this may be a read error. The J gene is TRBJ1-1, the V gene TRBV4-1, with D possibly TRBD1 on 5 matching bases. Trimming removed 4 bases at V and 6 bases at J, with 18 bases between. The germline CDR1 and CDR2 sequences are MGHRA and YSYEKL. There are 15 residues in the CDR3. The DNA of the CDR3 is TGCGCCAGCAGCCCGCACTCTTTTATGGGGCCTGAAGCTTTCTTT. This sequence encodes CASSPHSFMGPEAFF.

In this sample, this clonotype turned up a few times. This sequence joins TRBV12-3 or TRBV12-4 and TRBJ1-2, with D hard to call. The germline V and J ends were trimmed by 2 bases and 6 bases, with 13 bases remaining between them. This CDR3 spans 14 amino acids. CDR3 DNA: TGTGCCAGCAGTTTACAGCCGAAAGGGAATGGCTACACCTTC. Translated, it gives CASSLQPKGNGYTF.

This clonotype was found many times. V is TRBV4-1 and J is TRBJ2-5; 9 nucleotides agree with TRBD1. J lost 5 bases, V lost 1 base, and 11 bases had no gene match. Germline V CDR1 and CDR2: MGHRA, YSYEKL. The CDR3 is 17 amino acids. CDR3 DNA: TGCGCCAGCAGCCAAGCACAGGGGGCGCGAGTTGGGGAGACCCAGTACTTC. The encoded protein is CASSQAQGARVGETQYF.